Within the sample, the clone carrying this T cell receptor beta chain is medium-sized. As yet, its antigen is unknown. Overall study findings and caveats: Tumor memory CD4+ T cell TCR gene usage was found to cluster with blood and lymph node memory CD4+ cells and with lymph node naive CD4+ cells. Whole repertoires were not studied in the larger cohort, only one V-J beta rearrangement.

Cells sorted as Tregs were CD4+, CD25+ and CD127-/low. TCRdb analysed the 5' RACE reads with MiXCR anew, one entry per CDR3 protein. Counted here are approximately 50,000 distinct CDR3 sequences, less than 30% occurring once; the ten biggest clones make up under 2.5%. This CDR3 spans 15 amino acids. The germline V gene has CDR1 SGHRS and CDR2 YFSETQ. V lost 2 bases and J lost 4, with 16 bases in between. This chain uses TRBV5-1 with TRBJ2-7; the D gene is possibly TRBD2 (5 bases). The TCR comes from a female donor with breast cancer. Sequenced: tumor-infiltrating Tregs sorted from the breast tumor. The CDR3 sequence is CASSFTGLRSYEQYF. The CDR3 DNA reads TGCGCCAGCAGCTTTACGGGATTGAGGAGTTACGAGCAGTACTTC.